This T cell receptor beta chain was sequenced during a study of long-term antiretroviral therapy in people with HIV. It was version v3.0 of the immunoSEQ assay that was run at survey level. Some clones are missing from TCRdb's copy, which holds only in-frame ones; the method was immunoSEQ multiplex PCR. The data show roughly 21,000 clones, around 84% seen once. Germline loops: CDR1 KGHSH, CDR2 LQKENI. CDR3 length: 14 amino acids. Trimming shortened V by 5 bases and J by 4 bases, and 12 bases separated the two germline ends. Treatment for every participant with HIV took place in the United States. J is TRBJ1-5 and V is TRBV18; D might be TRBD1 (6 bases). This clonotype was obtained from a woman under 40 with HIV. The specimen comprised unsorted PBMCs, sampled 0.2 years after starting antiretroviral therapy. The CDR3 reads CASSTNQGNQPQHF. CDR3 coding DNA: TGTGCCAGCTCAACAAATCAGGGGAATCAGCCCCAGCATTTT. Supplemented by reference TRBV18 and TRBJ1-5, the full variable domain reads NAGVMQNPRHLVRRRGQEARLRCSPMKGHSHVYWYRQLPEEGLKFMVYLQKENIIDESGMPKERFSAEFPKEGPSILRIQQVVRGDSAAYFCASSTNQGNQPQHFGDGTRLSIL.